This T cell receptor beta chain emerged from a study of human T cells and chemical hapten exposure (dated by TCRdb to the early 2020s). Context from the whole study: For sensitization, 2% DPC in acetone was applied to a roughly 2 cm by roughly 2 cm area of upper inner arm skin. Patient blood was sampled pre-sensitization (week 0) and at 2, 6 and about 24 weeks after DPC sensitization. For TCR sequencing, blood came from 25 to 35 alopecia patients at anywhere from one to four time points (pre-sensitization, 2, 6 and 24 weeks). Patch testing was done on the upper back using Finn chambers containing 0.01% DPC, and results were scored after 6 days according to International Contact Dermatitis Research Group standards. Alopecia areata with under or over 50% scalp involvement, alopecia totalis and alopecia universalis were represented in the patient cohort, which was mostly female. Patients additionally received weekly therapeutic DPC doses to the scalp throughout the approximately 24-week study period. In alopecia patients, the study followed how the peripheral blood TCR repertoire changed in vivo over primary and secondary sensitization to diphenylcyclopropenone (DPC), a hapten. Libraries were pooled for sequencing, and variation in per-sample TCR yields was attributed mainly to small differences in library volumes within the pool. Beyond this particular receptor, the publication reports: After repeated subsampling, the strength of the expansion versus patch-test correlation and the threshold at which it became significant changed. Because all patients had alopecia, a presumed autoimmune disease, the immune response of the patients might differ from that of healthy individuals. DPC sensitization did not change the number of TCRs with a frequency above 1 in 1000, and there was no evidence of changes in global repertoire structure. Patch test score was positively correlated with the number of PT1 expanded TCRs, with significance at thresholds 8, 16 and 32 but not at 4. Expanded TCRs formed significantly more large CDR3 similarity clusters than pre-sensitization or healthy control sets, consistent with antigen-driven responses.

From its cysteine to its phenylalanine, the CDR3 spans 14 amino acids. Only the CDR3 part of the read is kept: 42 bases, read in frame from the first base. CDR1 and CDR2 are drawn from the germline V gene (reference sequence): SGHKS, YYEKEE. V and J are trimmed by 0 bases and 8 bases, and the gene matches miss 4 bases of the junction. This clonotype was picked up many times. Its antigen is still unknown. Qualities for individual bases were not recorded, and no much larger clone is one base off. Library preparation was by RACE. Data came from a NextSeq 500. During library preparation, unique molecular identifiers were attached to individual cDNA molecules so that TCRs could be counted quantitatively and reproducibly. For every blood RNA sample, sequencing covered both the TCR alpha and TCR beta chains. Turning to the authors' computational methods: Samples had a median of roughly 100,000 TCRs, with a range from roughly 23,224 to 700,000. The Decombinator software suite was used to annotate the V, J and CDR3 of the TCR reads. To make PS versus PT1 abundance plots, every sample was subsampled to the same number of TCRs (28,000). Expanded TCRs were defined as absent before sensitization and observed at least eight times at the 2-week time point. Clones were called with MiXCR by TCRdb after fastp trimmed the public reads at Q25, and only in-frame beta chains were retained. Entries that share a CDR3 protein sequence are merged under the most common genes and DNA. What appears here as the V and J calls and clone size reflects TCRdb's work, not the paper's. The sample has over 40,000 distinct CDR3 sequences on record, 3% to 3.5% of them singletons. The ten largest clones represent 6.5% to 8% of the sample.

The sample's time point, from its label and the paper: patch test 2, 6 weeks after DPC sensitization. Read against the paper, the sample's treatment or condition label means: therapeutic diphenylcyclopropenone sensitization with weekly scalp DPC. At every patch-test visit, the blood draw took place before the patch test was put on. To be eligible, patients had to be aged 18 to 70, diagnosed with alopecia and judged suitable for DPC therapy, while pregnant patients were excluded. Total RNA was isolated from unfractionated whole blood collected in Tempus Blood RNA tubes. The sequences come from whole blood, collected in connection with sensitization to the hapten diphenylcyclopropenone (DPC). The V and J segments used are TRBV5-5 and TRBJ2-3, with 9 junctional bases fitting TRBD2. The source of this sequence is a man aged 40-49 years with alopecia areata. Some clones in this sample may be carry-over from other donors' samples. Here the CDR3 is given as CASSLASGTGTQYF. The DNA is as follows: TGTGCCAGCAGCTTGGCTAGCGGGACGGGTACGCAGTATTTT.